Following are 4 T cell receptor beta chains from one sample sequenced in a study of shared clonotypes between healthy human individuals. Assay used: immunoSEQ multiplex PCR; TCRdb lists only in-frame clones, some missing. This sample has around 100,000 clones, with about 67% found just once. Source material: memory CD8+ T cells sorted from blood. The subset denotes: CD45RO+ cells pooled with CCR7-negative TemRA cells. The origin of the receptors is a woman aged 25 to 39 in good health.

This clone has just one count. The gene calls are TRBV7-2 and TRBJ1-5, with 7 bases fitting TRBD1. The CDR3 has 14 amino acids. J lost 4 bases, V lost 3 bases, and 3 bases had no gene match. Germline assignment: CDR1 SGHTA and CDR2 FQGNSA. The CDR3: CASSFWDRNQPQHF. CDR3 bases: TGTGCCAGCAGCTTTTGGGACAGAAATCAGCCCCAGCATTTT.

The CDR3 DNA reads as TGTGCCAGCAGCCCCCCCACCCAGGTAAAGGATTGGAACACTGAAGCTTTCTTT. Protein sequence: CASSPPTQVKDWNTEAFF. The V and J genes are TRBV7-9 and TRBJ1-1; D is uncertain. The germline CDR1 and CDR2 sequences are SEHNR and FQNEAQ (reference sequence). The CDR3 sequence is 18 residues long. Trimming took off 5 bases at V and 1 base at J, with 23 bases between the two ends.

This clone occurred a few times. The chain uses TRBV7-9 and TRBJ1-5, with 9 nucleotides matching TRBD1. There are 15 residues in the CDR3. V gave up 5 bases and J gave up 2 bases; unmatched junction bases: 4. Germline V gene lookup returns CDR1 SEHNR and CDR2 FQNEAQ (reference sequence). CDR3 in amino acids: CASSRTGAGNQPQHF. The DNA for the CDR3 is TGTGCCAGCAGCCGGACAGGGGCAGGCAATCAGCCCCAGCATTTT.

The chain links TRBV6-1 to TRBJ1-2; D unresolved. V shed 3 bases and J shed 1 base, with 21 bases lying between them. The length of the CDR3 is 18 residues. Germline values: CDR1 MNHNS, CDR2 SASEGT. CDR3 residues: CASSDLGFGLLINYGYTF. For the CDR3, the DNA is TGTGCCAGCAGTGATTTAGGCTTCGGTTTACTAATTAACTATGGCTACACCTTC.